This is a list of T cell receptor beta chains from one sample in a study of blood T cell repertoires in COVID-19. Libraries were prepared by immunoSEQ multiplex PCR; TCRdb keeps only in-frame clonotypes and omits some of them. The repertoire holds 250,000 to 300,000 clones, with roughly 89% as singletons. Sequenced sample: peripheral blood. Receptors originate from a woman in her 40s who had recovered from COVID-19. CDR3s include the opening cysteine and the closing phenylalanine or tryptophan. A D gene is named only where the DNA matches it firmly. The size entry is marked missing in some rows and otherwise reads once, few, many or a size class.

v_call	d_call	clone_size	j_call	cdr3_nt	cdr3_aa
TRBV3-1/TRBV3-2	NA	NA	TRBJ2-7	TGTGCCAGCAGCCAAGATCGGCGGGACGAGCAGTACTTC	CASSQDRRDEQYF
TRBV3-1/TRBV3-2	NA	NA	TRBJ2-3	TGTGCCACTACTATTCGAGGAACAGATACGCAGTATTTT	CATTIRGTDTQYF
TRBV29-1	NA	NA	TRBJ2-4	TGCAGCGTTGATCAGGGTAAAAACATTCAGTACTTC	CSVDQGKNIQYF
TRBV9	NA	NA	TRBJ1-1	TGTGCCAGCACCGCGGAGGGATCAAACACTGAAGCTTTCTTT	CASTAEGSNTEAFF
TRBV11-2	TRBD2	NA	TRBJ2-1	TGTGCCAGCAGCTTAAGCGGGACTAGCGGTGGAAATGAGCAGTTCTTC	CASSLSGTSGGNEQFF
TRBV2	TRBD1	few	TRBJ1-1	TGTGCCAGCAGCCGGACAGGGAACGGTGAAGCTTTCTTT	CASSRTGNGEAFF
TRBV18	NA	NA	TRBJ2-6	TGTGCCAGCTCACCACGCCCCAGGTTAAGCTCTGGGGCCAACGTCCTGACTTTC	CASSPRPRLSSGANVLTF
TRBV6-1	TRBD1	NA	TRBJ2-3	TGTGCCAGCAGTGAGTTTGGGGACAGGGGTGGCCGGGTCCCAGATACGCAGTATTTT	CASSEFGDRGGRVPDTQYF
TRBV19	NA	NA	TRBJ1-4	TGTGCCAGTCGGGTACCCGGAACGGGTGAAAAACTGTTTTTT	CASRVPGTGEKLFF
TRBV19	TRBD1	NA	TRBJ1-1	TGTGCCAGTAGTATTAGGACAGGGGGGCGCACTGAAGCTTTCTTT	CASSIRTGGRTEAFF
TRBV5-1	TRBD2	once	TRBJ2-7	TGCGCCAGCAGCCCCCCTAGCGGTACCTACGAGCAGTACTTC	CASSPPSGTYEQYF
TRBV6-5	TRBD1	NA	TRBJ2-7	TGTGCCAGCAAACTGATGACAGGGACGGACGACGAGCAGTACTTC	CASKLMTGTDDEQYF
TRBV4-2	TRBD2	NA	TRBJ2-7	TGTGCCAGCAGCCAGGGCGGGAGCGGGGACGAGCAGTACTTC	CASSQGGSGDEQYF
TRBV6-6	TRBD1	NA	TRBJ2-1	TGTGCCAGCAGTTACGCCCCGGGACAGGGCTACAATGAGCAGTTCTTC	CASSYAPGQGYNEQFF
TRBV18	NA	NA	TRBJ1-1	TGTGCCAGCTCACCGAAGGGAGCGGACACTGAAGCTTTCTTT	CASSPKGADTEAFF
TRBV19	TRBD2	NA	TRBJ2-5	TGTGCCAGTAGTACAGGGACTAGCGGGAGAGCGGCCCAGTACTTC	CASSTGTSGRAAQYF
TRBV28	TRBD1	NA	TRBJ2-5	TGTGCCAGCAGTCCGACAGGGGGCATGGAGACCCAGTACTTC	CASSPTGGMETQYF
TRBV4-1	TRBD1	NA	TRBJ1-1	TGCGCCAGCAGCCTTGGGGACAGGACTGAAGCTTTCTTT	CASSLGDRTEAFF
TRBV2	NA	once	TRBJ2-5	TGTGCCAGCAGGGATTCAGGGGAGACCCAGTACTTC	CASRDSGETQYF
TRBV5-1	NA	NA	TRBJ2-5	TGCGCCAGCAGCGTAACAGGGCCGGGTAGGGAGACCCAGTACTTC	CASSVTGPGRETQYF
TRBV7-9	TRBD2	NA	TRBJ2-1	TGTGCCAGCAGCCTCCGTTGGGGCGGGAGCCACGACAATGAGCAGTTCTTC	CASSLRWGGSHDNEQFF
TRBV19	TRBD2	NA	TRBJ2-2	TGTGCCAGTAACCCGACTAGCGGGAAATCGTCCGGGGAGCTGTTTTTT	CASNPTSGKSSGELFF
TRBV27	TRBD1	NA	TRBJ1-2	TGTGCCAGCAGTTTAGGGACAGGGGGCCCCTATGGCTACACCTTC	CASSLGTGGPYGYTF
TRBV18	TRBD1	once	TRBJ2-7	TGTGCCAGCTCACCAGGGGACAGGGTCTTGGGCGAGCAGTACTTC	CASSPGDRVLGEQYF
TRBV30	NA	once	TRBJ2-2	TGTGCCTGGAGTGGTGGGCCCGCGAACACCGGGGAGCTGTTTTTT	CAWSGGPANTGELFF
TRBV2	TRBD1	NA	TRBJ2-7	TGTGCCAGCAGGACAGGGATCGGGTCCTACGAGCAGTACTTC	CASRTGIGSYEQYF
TRBV30	NA	NA	TRBJ2-1	TGTGCCTGGAGTCGGGGTAACTCCTACAATGAGCAGTTCTTC	CAWSRGNSYNEQFF
TRBV27	NA	NA	TRBJ1-3	TGTGCCAGCAGTTTATCGTTCGCTTGGGCGTCTGGAAACACCATATATTTT	CASSLSFAWASGNTIYF
TRBV5-1	TRBD2	NA	TRBJ2-7	TGCGCCAGCAGCTCCCGGACTAGCGGGATACGACCCTACGAGCAGTACTTC	CASSSRTSGIRPYEQYF
TRBV2	NA	NA	TRBJ2-1	TGTGCCAGCAGCCCGGGGGAAACTGAGCAGTTCTTC	CASSPGETEQFF
TRBV28	NA	NA	TRBJ1-5	TGTGCCAGCAACCGTAGGGGATTAACTGATCAGCCCCAGCATTTT	CASNRRGLTDQPQHF
TRBV5-4	NA	NA	TRBJ2-7	TGTGCCAGCAGCTTGGACCGCAGCTCCTACGAGCAGTACTTC	CASSLDRSSYEQYF
TRBV7-7	TRBD2	NA	TRBJ2-5	TGTGCCAGCAGCGCGGGACTAGCGGGAATCCAAGAGACCCAGTACTTC	CASSAGLAGIQETQYF
TRBV9	TRBD2	once	TRBJ2-7	TGTGCCAGCAGCGTAGGGCCCGGGGGGGGTCCCTACGAGCAGTACTTC	CASSVGPGGGPYEQYF
TRBV7-3	NA	few	TRBJ2-7	TGTGCCAGCAGCCCCAGCGGAGGCGCGTACGAGCAGTACTTC	CASSPSGGAYEQYF
TRBV21-1	NA	NA	TRBJ2-3	TGTGCCAGCAGCGACAGGGGGACACTCTATGATACGCAGTATTTT	CASSDRGTLYDTQYF
TRBV24-1	NA	NA	TRBJ2-4	TGTGCCACCAGTGATTTGCATGCGGGCCTCAAAAACATTCAGTACTTC	CATSDLHAGLKNIQYF
TRBV19	NA	NA	TRBJ2-1	TGTGCCAGTAGTCGTTGGGGCTTGGGTTTGGATGAGCAGTTCTTC	CASSRWGLGLDEQFF
TRBV7-6	TRBD1	NA	TRBJ2-5	TGTGCCAGCAGCTTGGAATACCCGGGACAGGGGGAGACCCAGTACTTC	CASSLEYPGQGETQYF
TRBV6-5	NA	NA	TRBJ2-7	TGTGCCAGCAGTTACTCTTCCAGCGCCTCCTACGAGCAGTACTTC	CASSYSSSASYEQYF